The 27 T cell receptor beta chains reported below all come from one sample, sequenced in a study of CD8+CD57+ T cells in acquired aplastic anemia. The study profiled TCR beta VDJ and CDR3 using genomic DNA as template. Each CDR3 protein is one row after TCRdb ran MiXCR on the reads. This table holds about 190,000 distinct CDR3 sequences, 48% found once. Sequenced patients had shown CD8+CD57+ cell expansion by flow cytometry. The sample comprised sorted CD4+, CD8+, or CD8+CD57+ T cells (not recorded which) from PBMCs. Receptor source: a human donor with aplastic anemia.

This chain joins TRBV19 and TRBJ1-1; no reliable D call. The CDR3 extends over 17 amino acids. The V and J ends lost 3 bases and 1 base respectively, with 18 bases between them. Germline V gives CDR1 LNHDA, CDR2 SQIVND (reference sequence). The CDR3 DNA is TGTGCCAGTAGTATCATTGGCAGCTTTGGATCGAACACTGAAGCTTTCTTT. Translated, it gives CASSIIGSFGSNTEAFF.

The chain carries TRBV11-1 and TRBJ2-7, with 7 bases aligning to TRBD2. Germline V lookup: CDR1 SGHAT, CDR2 FQDESV (reference sequence). The CDR3 loop spans 16 amino acids. With 0 bases clipped from V and 5 bases from J, the junction kept 10 bases outside the gene matches. CDR3 coding DNA: TGTGCCAGCAGCTTAGCGGGAGCGGGGTCTGTGGACGAGCAGTACTTC. Its translation: CASSLAGAGSVDEQYF.

This clonotype was counted a few times. This chain joins TRBV7-8 and TRBJ1-1; a possible D gene is TRBD1 (5 bases). CDR1 is SGHVS and CDR2 is FQNEAQ in the germline V gene. V was clipped by 4 bases and J by 7 bases, with 7 bases between them. The CDR3 covers 11 residues. The CDR3 DNA reads TGTGCCAGCAGCTCTAGGGGTGAAGCTTTCTTT. Encoded protein: CASSSRGEAFF.

CDR3 coding DNA: TGTGCCAGCAGCTTAGCGACGCGGAATGAAAAACTGTTTTTT. It is translated as CASSLATRNEKLFF. The chain uses TRBV7-9 and TRBJ1-4; D gene unclear. The CDR3 sequence is 14 residues long. V shed 0 bases and J shed 5 bases, with 7 bases lying between them. The germline CDR1 and CDR2 sequences are SEHNR and FQNEAQ (reference sequence). The full variable domain, its missing parts supplied by reference TRBV7-9 and TRBJ1-4, is DTGVSQNPRHKITKRGQNVTFRCDPISEHNRLYWYRQTLGQGPEFLTYFQNEAQLEKSRLLSDRFSAERPKGSFSTLEIQRTEQGDSAMYLCASSLATRNEKLFFGSGTQLSVL.

This clonotype has a handful of counts. The chain couples TRBV20-1 to TRBJ2-5; 10 positions agree with TRBD1. The germline V gene encodes CDR1 DFQATT and CDR2 SNEGSKA (reference sequence). V trimming: 5 bases; J trimming: 3 bases; junction bases outside the gene matches: 6. The CDR3 runs to 14 residues. The CDR3: CSALDRGSEETQYF. The DNA for the CDR3 is TGCAGTGCTCTGGACAGGGGGAGCGAAGAGACCCAGTACTTC.

V usage is TRBV3-1 and J usage is TRBJ1-1; unclear D gene. The CDR3 spans 12 residues. The V and J ends lost 5 bases and 8 bases respectively, with 12 bases between them. The germline CDR1 and CDR2 sequences are LGHDT and YNNKEL (reference sequence). The CDR3 reads CASSNQLLEAFF. CDR3 nucleotide sequence: TGTGCCAGCAGCAACCAATTGTTAGAAGCTTTCTTT.

The rearrangement uses TRBV6-5 and TRBJ1-1; D is uncertain. This CDR3 region has 15 residues. The germline V gene has CDR1 MNHEY and CDR2 SVGAGI. Trimming stripped 4 bases from V and 1 base from J, with 13 bases between. The CDR3 coding sequence is TGTGCCAGCAGTTCCTGGGTCCTATCGAACACTGAAGCTTTCTTT. Translating it yields CASSSWVLSNTEAFF.

This clonotype was seen only a few times. The chain recombines TRBV7-2 with TRBJ2-5; D gene uncertain. This CDR3 is built from 13 residues. The V end lost 5 bases, the J end lost 1 base, and 8 bases lay between the germline ends. Per germline, CDR1 SGHTA and CDR2 FQGNSA. In DNA, the CDR3 is TGTGCCAGCAGCCCCGCCTCCCAAGAGACCCAGTACTTC. Encoded protein: CASSPASQETQYF.

This clonotype was observed at least ten times. The chain joins TRBV7-3 to TRBJ1-1; D gene unclear. CDR3 length: 14 amino acids. Germline CDR1 reads SGHTA; CDR2 reads FQGTGA. The V end lost 4 bases, the J end lost 2 bases, and 11 bases lay between the germline ends. The CDR3 loop is CASSSEGFNTEAFF. In DNA form, the CDR3 reads TGTGCCAGCAGCTCGGAAGGGTTTAACACTGAAGCTTTCTTT.

J is TRBJ2-2 and V is TRBV12-3 or TRBV12-4; D is ambiguous. Trimming stripped 2 bases from V and 3 bases from J, with 4 bases between. The CDR3 is made up of 13 amino acids. The CDR3 spells CASSLRDTGELFF. Here the CDR3 DNA reads TGTGCCAGCAGTTTAAGGGACACCGGGGAGCTGTTTTTT.

V is TRBV25-1 and J is TRBJ2-7; a weak D match, TRBD2 (6 bases). The CDR3 is 14 amino acids. Germline CDR1 and CDR2: MGHDK and SYGVNS. The ends were cut back, 4 bases at V and 0 bases at J, with 10 bases in the middle. The CDR3 nucleotides read TGTGCCAGCAGTGGGAGGGGTTACTCCTACGAGCAGTACTTC. This encodes CASSGRGYSYEQYF.

V is TRBV10-3 and J is TRBJ1-5, with 8 bases lining up with TRBD1. The germline gives CDR1 ENHRY, CDR2 SYGVKD. After removal of 5 bases from V and 0 bases from J, the junction contained 3 bases not matched to a gene. CDR3 length equals 15 residues. The CDR3 is CAISPQGDSNQPQHF. Here the CDR3 DNA reads TGTGCCATCAGTCCACAGGGGGATAGCAATCAGCCCCAGCATTTT.

In this sample, this clonotype turned up many times. The chain employs TRBV5-5 and TRBJ1-2, with D unresolved. Germline CDR1 SGHKS, CDR2 YYEKEE (reference sequence). There are 13 residues in the CDR3. V was pared by 1 base and J by 6 bases, with 10 bases between. CDR3 residues: CASSLPGLDGYTF. DNA for the CDR3: TGTGCCAGCAGCTTGCCCGGGTTGGATGGCTACACCTTC.

This clonotype was seen a few times. The chain combines TRBV10-3 with TRBJ2-7; 13 bases line up with TRBD2. Looked up from germline, CDR1 is ENHRY and CDR2 is SYGVKD. This CDR3 spans 16 amino acids. Trimming removed 2 bases from V and 2 bases from J; junction bases left unmatched: 3. The CDR3 reads CAISETGTSGAYEQYF. CDR3 coding DNA: TGTGCCATCAGTGAGACGGGGACTAGCGGGGCCTACGAGCAGTACTTC.

This clonotype came up once. This chain links TRBV6-6 with TRBJ2-5, with 8 positions matching TRBD1. The germline V gene has CDR1 MNHNY and CDR2 SVGAGI (reference sequence). The V gene end was trimmed by 8 bases and the J gene end by 4 bases; junction bases not matched to a gene: 6. The CDR3 is made up of 13 amino acids. The CDR3 protein is CASGRRGPETQYF. CDR3 sequence (DNA): TGTGCCAGCGGACGCAGGGGGCCAGAGACCCAGTACTTC.

Ten or more counts support this clonotype. The rearrangement uses TRBV19 and TRBJ1-3; TRBD1 agrees at 10 bases. Trimming took 6 bases from V and 4 from J; bases not matched to a gene: 9. The germline V gene has CDR1 LNHDA and CDR2 SQIVND (reference sequence). The CDR3 totals 16 residues. CDR3 loop: CASRPGQGRVGNTIYF. DNA of the CDR3: TGTGCCAGTAGACCGGGACAGGGGAGAGTGGGAAACACCATATATTTT.

This CDR3 is CASSGTSGRSDEQFF. DNA for the CDR3: TGCGCCAGCAGTGGAACTAGCGGGAGGTCGGATGAGCAGTTCTTC. The chain is built from TRBV10-2 and TRBJ2-1; 12 positions agree with TRBD2. CDR1 is WSHSY and CDR2 is SAAADI in the germline V gene. The CDR3 totals 15 residues. Trimming cost V 4 bases and J 8 bases; bases outside gene matches: 6.

This clonotype was counted at least ten times. The chain has TRBV7-2 and TRBJ2-7, with D possibly being TRBD1 or TRBD2 (6 bases each). The germline V gene encodes CDR1 SGHTA and CDR2 FQGNSA. This CDR3 spans 13 amino acids. V was pared by 2 bases and J by 6 bases, with 11 bases between. CDR3 nucleotide sequence: TGTGCCAGCAGCTTAAGGGGGGCCACCGAGCAGTACTTC. The encoded protein is CASSLRGATEQYF. Variable domain in full (rest from reference TRBV7-2 and TRBJ2-7): GAGVSQSPSNKVTEKGKDVELRCDPISGHTALYWYRQSLGQGLEFLIYFQGNSAPDKSGLPSDRFSAERTGGSVSTLTIQRTQQEDSAVYLCASSLRGATEQYFGPGTRLTVT.

This chain links TRBV6-5 with TRBJ2-5; 10 nucleotides match TRBD2. Germline loops: CDR1 MNHEY, CDR2 SVGAGI. The ends lost 6 bases at V and 5 bases at J; junction bases unmatched: 12. This CDR3 is built from 16 residues. CDR3 residues: CASSLSGRARGETQYF. As DNA, the CDR3 is TGTGCCAGCAGCTTAAGCGGGAGGGCCCGTGGTGAGACCCAGTACTTC.

On this clonotype itself: One end of the junction does not line up with germline, which may come from a read error. The V and J genes are TRBV2 and TRBJ1-4, with a tentative D call TRBD1 (6 bases). CDR3 length: 13 residues. Germline V gives CDR1 SNHLY, CDR2 FYNNEI. The DNA of the CDR3 is TGTGCCGGCAGTCGGGACAAGGCCGAAAAACTGTTTTTT. Translating it yields CAGSRDKAEKLFF.

The V gene is TRBV29-1, the J gene TRBJ2-2, with 14 bases that match TRBD2. V was pared by 7 bases and J by 2 bases, with 3 bases of the junction left unmatched. CDR3 length equals 15 residues. Germline V lookup: CDR1 SQVTM, CDR2 ANQGSEA. CDR3 sequence (DNA): TGCAGCGGGACTAGCGGGAGGACTAACACCGGGGAGCTGTTTTTT. This sequence encodes CSGTSGRTNTGELFF.

The rearrangement uses TRBV2 and TRBJ1-5; D may be TRBD1 (5 bases). The V gene lost 3 bases and the J gene lost 6 bases, with 9 bases spanning the gap. Germline V gene sequence: CDR1 SNHLY, CDR2 FYNNEI. The CDR3 covers 13 residues. The CDR3 sequence is CASSDRDSQPQHF. DNA of the CDR3: TGTGCCAGCAGTGACAGGGATAGTCAGCCCCAGCATTTT.

This clonotype was observed a handful of times. The chain recombines TRBV30 with TRBJ2-3, with D possibly matching TRBD2 (6 bases). CDR1 is GTSNPN and CDR2 is SVGIG in the germline V gene (reference sequence). V lost 0 bases to trimming and J lost 9 bases, with 13 bases between them. The CDR3 is 13 residues long. The CDR3 DNA follows: TGTGCCTGGAGTGTCGGAGGGGACGGCACGCAGTATTTT. This codes for CAWSVGGDGTQYF.

This clonotype was counted at least ten times. V and J are TRBV5-6 and TRBJ2-7, with TRBD2 as a possible D gene (6 bases). V was cut by 4 bases and J by 3 bases, with 20 bases left in between. Germline CDR1 and CDR2: SGHDT and YYEEEE. The CDR3 length is 16 residues. For the CDR3, the DNA is TGTGCCAGCAGCCCAACGACCGGGACTGGGTACTACGAGCAGTACTTC. Encoded protein: CASSPTTGTGYYEQYF.

This clonotype was observed a single time. An end of the junction does not agree with germline; a read error may underlie this. V and J are TRBV10-3 and TRBJ2-7, with 7 bases matching TRBD1. Per germline, CDR1 ENHRY and CDR2 SYGVKD. This CDR3 region has 13 residues. The CDR3 here is CASSRTGAYEQHF. CDR3 nucleotide sequence: TGTGCCAGCTCCAGGACAGGAGCCTACGAGCAGCACTTC.

The chain uses TRBV7-6 and TRBJ2-1, with no clear D. The CDR3 consists of 13 residues. The V end lost 2 bases, the J end lost 5 bases, and 7 bases lay between the germline ends. Germline V lookup: CDR1 SGHVS, CDR2 FNYEAQ. The CDR3 region is CASSLNWNNEQFF. CDR3 in DNA: TGTGCCAGCAGCTTAAACTGGAACAATGAGCAGTTCTTC.

J is TRBJ2-1 and V is TRBV29-1; TRBD1 is a possible D gene (6 bases). Germline V CDR1 and CDR2: SQVTM, ANQGSEA. The CDR3 runs 12 residues. V was pared by 3 bases and J by 7 bases, with 10 bases between. Written as DNA, the CDR3 is TGCAGCGTTGATGCAGGGGTAAATGAGCAGTTCTTC. As protein: CSVDAGVNEQFF.